This TCR beta chain was profiled in a study of blood T cell repertoires in COVID-19. Study at large: Samples of COVID-19 (acute and convalescent) were obtained from the United States, Italy and Spain.

Seattle's enrolled individuals joined amid active infection and were then monitored longitudinally. The CDR3 length is 15 residues. Germline assignment: CDR1 SGHTA and CDR2 FQGNSA. The V segment lost 1 base and the J segment 7 bases; nucleotides outside the gene matches: 8. Original processing methods: Reference gene primer amplification gave nucleated cell count estimates. Profiling relied on immunoSEQ multiplex PCR, and the TCRdb table lists in-frame clones only, not all of them. V and J calls and clone size are copied from that table; D and trimming were computed from the DNA. The table records about 130,000 clones, roughly 86% of them present only once.

Sequenced: peripheral blood. The TCR comes from a woman aged 65 to 85 with COVID-19, enrolled during active disease. The V call is TRBV7-2, the J call TRBJ1-1; TRBD1 aligns across 8 bases. The CDR3 spells CASSLEAQGASEAFF. Here the CDR3 DNA reads TGTGCCAGCAGCTTAGAAGCTCAGGGGGCGAGTGAAGCTTTCTTT.